Shown below are 13 T cell receptor beta chains from a single sample sequenced in a study of control samples from healthy donors and cancer patients. The data were produced by immunoSEQ multiplex PCR, yet TCRdb's version contains in-frame clones alone and is incomplete. The repertoire has fewer than 65,000 clones, about nine tenths of them found once; the top ten carry about 1.6%. The sample taken for sequencing was PBMCs. The receptors here all came from a man aged 35 to 55 with colorectal cancer.

This clone was counted a few times. The chain has TRBV5-5 and TRBJ1-5, with D perhaps TRBD1 (5 bases). Germline V lookup: CDR1 SGHKS, CDR2 YYEKEE (reference sequence). V was pared by 1 base and J by 4 bases, with 6 bases between. The CDR3 has 13 amino acids. The CDR3 nucleotides are TGTGCCAGCAGCTTGAACAGGAATCAGCCCCAGCATTTT. Translation: CASSLNRNQPQHF.

There are a few counts of this clone. The chain has TRBV4-1 and TRBJ1-5; TRBD1 matches 9 bases. With V trimmed by 4 bases and J by 7 bases, 11 bases remained unmatched. The CDR3 length is 16 residues. The V gene's germline CDR1 is MGHRA and CDR2 YSYEKL. This CDR3 is CASSPTGGQGEQPQHF. The CDR3 DNA reads TGCGCCAGCAGCCCCACAGGGGGACAGGGAGAACAGCCCCAGCATTTT.

The CDR3 is CASSAGSKGEAFF. The CDR3 DNA reads TGTGCCAGCAGCGCTGGTTCGAAGGGTGAAGCTTTCTTT. V is TRBV9 and J is TRBJ1-1; D uncertain. Trimming removed 3 bases at V and 7 bases at J, with 13 bases between. Germline V CDR1 and CDR2: SGDLS, YYNGEE. CDR3 size: 13 residues. The full variable domain, its missing parts supplied by reference TRBV9 and TRBJ1-1, is DSGVTQTPKHLITATGQRVTLRCSPRSGDLSVYWYQQSLDQGLQFLIQYYNGEERAKGNILERFSAQQFPDLHSELNLSSLELGDSALYFCASSAGSKGEAFFGQGTRLTVV.

The DNA of the CDR3 is TGTGCCAGCAGTGAAATAGGTCCGGCGGGAGGATGGGACGAGCAGTACTTC. It encodes CASSEIGPAGGWDEQYF. The gene calls are TRBV6-1 and TRBJ2-7; 8 nucleotides line up with TRBD2. CDR1 is MNHNS and CDR2 is SASEGT in the germline V gene. The CDR3 extends over 17 amino acids. Trimming cost V 2 bases and J 5 bases; bases outside gene matches: 14.

The rearrangement joins TRBV15 to TRBJ2-3, with D perhaps TRBD2 (6 bases). The V end lost 5 bases, the J end lost 9 bases, and 12 bases lay between the germline ends. The germline gives CDR1 LNHNV, CDR2 YYDKDF (reference sequence). This CDR3 spans 12 amino acids. The CDR3 region is CATSPRRGTQYF. CDR3 bases: TGTGCCACCAGCCCCCGTCGGGGGACGCAGTATTTT.

The chain has TRBV10-2 and TRBJ2-2; D unclear. The CDR3 runs 17 residues. The germline V gene encodes CDR1 WSHSY and CDR2 SAAADI. The V and J ends lost 0 bases and 4 bases respectively, with 15 bases between them. CDR3 in DNA: TGCGCCAGCAGTGAGTCGGATTGGCATAGGATCACCGGGGAGCTGTTTTTT. This encodes CASSESDWHRITGELFF.

The rearrangement joins TRBV27 to TRBJ1-1, with 8 bases matching TRBD1. This CDR3 region has 14 residues. CDR1 and CDR2 (germline): MNHEY, SMNVEV (reference sequence). Germline trimming cut 8 bases from V and 5 bases from J; bases unmatched to any gene: 10. This CDR3 is CASSSTGVDTEAFF. CDR3 coding DNA: TGTGCCAGCTCATCGACAGGGGTCGATACTGAAGCTTTCTTT.

The chain couples TRBV7-8 to TRBJ2-6, with D perhaps TRBD1 (6 bases). Germline values: CDR1 SGHVS, CDR2 FQNEAQ. The CDR3 sequence is 17 residues long. With 2 bases removed from V and 1 base from J, the gap between germline ends came to 12 bases. The DNA of the CDR3 is TGTGCCAGCAGCTTAAGGACAGTTATATCTGGGGCCAACGTCCTGACTTTC. Translated, it gives CASSLRTVISGANVLTF.

This sequence joins TRBV14 and TRBJ1-4; D is uncertain. V was pared by 4 bases and J by 4 bases, with 4 bases between. Germline values: CDR1 SGHDN, CDR2 FVKESK. The CDR3 is 12 residues long. In nucleotides, the CDR3 is TGTGCCAGCAGCCTCTTTAATGAAAAACTGTTTTTT. It codes for CASSLFNEKLFF.

This rearrangement joins TRBV9 to TRBJ2-1, with no clear D. Per the germline V gene, CDR1 is SGDLS and CDR2 is YYNGEE. The length of the CDR3 is 15 residues. Trimming left V 1 base short and J 0 bases short, with 8 bases between. CDR3 region: CASSVTLGSYNEQFF. The CDR3 DNA sequence: TGTGCCAGCAGCGTAACCCTCGGCTCCTACAATGAGCAGTTCTTC.

Worth noting for this clone: Mismatch with germline at one junction end may stem from a read error. The gene calls are TRBV27 and TRBJ1-5; 7 positions match TRBD1. This CDR3 is 13 amino acids long. Germline values: CDR1 MNHEY, CDR2 SMNVEV (reference sequence). The CDR3 is CASRLTGAQPQHF. For the CDR3, the DNA is TGTGCCAGCCGTTTAACAGGGGCTCAGCCCCAGCATTTT.

This clone was detected only a few times. The chain recombines TRBV7-9 with TRBJ2-7, with a weak D call TRBD1 (6 bases). CDR1 SEHNR and CDR2 FQNEAQ come from the germline V gene (reference sequence). Trimming stripped 5 bases from V and 6 bases from J, with 20 bases between. The CDR3 is 15 amino acids. The CDR3 region has the DNA TGTGCCAGCAGCAGAACAGGGTCACCTCTCTCCGAGCAGTACTTC. It specifies CASSRTGSPLSEQYF.

The chain combines TRBV6-6 with TRBJ1-2; D unclear. V shed 6 bases and J shed 2 bases, with 13 bases lying between them. The germline gives CDR1 MNHNY, CDR2 SVGAGI (reference sequence). The CDR3 totals 14 residues. This CDR3 is CASRDGRTNYGYTF. The CDR3 DNA reads as TGTGCCAGCAGAGACGGACGGACCAACTATGGCTACACCTTC.